Listed below are T cell receptor beta chains from one sample, sequenced in a study of blood T cell repertoires in COVID-19. TCRdb keeps only in-frame clones here, not all; method: immunoSEQ multiplex PCR. The data contain approximately 61,000 clones, roughly 83% of them singletons. Sequencing input: peripheral blood. The origin of the receptors is a man aged 45 to 65 with COVID-19, enrolled during active disease. Each CDR3 is given with its conserved first and last residue. The D gene is left open where the match is weak. Clone size, where shown, is once, few, many, or a class for clones that have expanded.

v_gene,abundance,len,j_gene,d_gene,CDR3nt,CDR3aa
TRBV7-2,.,14,TRBJ1-1,TRBD1,TGTGCCAGCAGCCCACAGGGGGGGAGCACTGAAGCTTTCTTT,CASSPQGGSTEAFF
TRBV10-2,.,16,TRBJ2-3,TRBD2,TGCGCCAGCAGTGACCTAGCGGGGTCAAACACAGATACGCAGTATTTT,CASSDLAGSNTDTQYF
TRBV5-1,.,14,TRBJ2-7,TRBD1,TGCGCCAGCAGCTTGTTGGACAGGGGATCCGAGCAGTACTTC,CASSLLDRGSEQYF
TRBV5-5,.,14,TRBJ1-3,.,TGTGCCAGCAGCCGCCGGGACAACGGAAACACCATATATTTT,CASSRRDNGNTIYF
TRBV6-1,.,16,TRBJ2-1,.,TGTGCCAGCAGTGAGCAACCAGTCCTCGGGAACAATGAGCAGTTCTTC,CASSEQPVLGNNEQFF
TRBV6-2/TRBV6-3,.,16,TRBJ2-1,.,TGTGCCAGCAGTGACCAAAGCGTAAGCTCCTACAATGAGCAGTTCTTC,CASSDQSVSSYNEQFF
TRBV29-1,.,14,TRBJ2-7,TRBD2,TGCAGCGTTGAAGACCGCGGGGGCTCCTACGAGCAGTACTTC,CSVEDRGGSYEQYF
TRBV30,.,16,TRBJ1-6,TRBD1,TGTGCCTGGAGTGCCCCGGGACAGTCAGATAATTCACCCCTCCACTTT,CAWSAPGQSDNSPLHF
TRBV28,.,15,TRBJ1-4,.,TGTGCCAGCAGCCTACCGACAGGTAGAGGTGAAAAACTGTTTTTT,CASSLPTGRGEKLFF
TRBV18,.,15,TRBJ1-1,TRBD1,TGTGCCAGCTCACCTGGACAGGGGAGAGAAACTGAAGCTTTCTTT,CASSPGQGRETEAFF
TRBV7-6,.,20,TRBJ1-6,TRBD1,TGTGCCAGCAGCTTGAACCGGGACAGGAGAGGGATCTCCTATAATTCACCCCTCCACTTT,CASSLNRDRRGISYNSPLHF
TRBV11-2,.,16,TRBJ2-2,TRBD2,TGTGCCAGCAGCCCTGTGCGGGGGGCGAACACCGAGGAGCTGTTTTTT,CASSPVRGANTEELFF
TRBV18,.,15,TRBJ1-2,.,TGTGCCAGCTCACCCAGCGGACAGCCAAACTATGGCTACACCTTC,CASSPSGQPNYGYTF
TRBV13,.,14,TRBJ1-3,.,TGTGCTAGCCGGGACTACCACTCTGGAAACACCATATATTTT,CASRDYHSGNTIYF
TRBV19,.,16,TRBJ1-5,TRBD1,TGTGCCAGTACCCCTCCCGGACAGGGTAGCAATCAGCCCCAGCATTTT,CASTPPGQGSNQPQHF
TRBV27,.,13,TRBJ2-5,.,TGTGCCAGCAGTTCCCCTAGGAAAGAGACCCAGTACTTC,CASSSPRKETQYF
TRBV21-1,.,14,TRBJ2-5,.,TGTGCCAGCAGCAGCGGACTAGTACAAGAGACCCAGTACTTC,CASSSGLVQETQYF
TRBV7-9,.,14,TRBJ2-3,.,TGTGCCAGCAGCTTTTCTACCAGCACAGATACGCAGTATTTT,CASSFSTSTDTQYF
TRBV7-2,.,14,TRBJ1-2,.,TGTGCCAGCAGCTTAGCGGGGGCCGGGTATGGCTACACCTTC,CASSLAGAGYGYTF
TRBV28,.,16,TRBJ2-7,.,TGTGCCAGCAGTTCCCATATGCCAGGAACGGCCTACGAGCAGTACTTC,CASSSHMPGTAYEQYF
TRBV7-9,.,14,TRBJ2-7,TRBD1,TGTGCCAGCAGCTTAGGGACAGGTTCCTACGAGCAGTACTTC,CASSLGTGSYEQYF
TRBV24-1,.,17,TRBJ2-5,TRBD1,TGTGCCACAGGAGAACCGGGACAGGGGGCTTTGGGAGAGACCCAGTACTTC,CATGEPGQGALGETQYF
TRBV3-1/TRBV3-2,.,15,TRBJ1-6,.,TGTGCCAGCAGCCCCAGAGGGGGCTATAATTCACCCCTCCACTTT,CASSPRGGYNSPLHF
TRBV24-1,once,20,TRBJ2-1,TRBD2,TGTGCCACCAGTGATTCCTCCGGACTAGCGGGAGGTATATCCTACAATGAGCAGTTCTTC,CATSDSSGLAGGISYNEQFF
TRBV29-1,.,16,TRBJ1-1,TRBD1,TGCAGCGTCCCCCAAGAAGGAGGAGGGGGCGTCACTGAAGCTTTCTTT,CSVPQEGGGGVTEAFF
TRBV2,.,13,TRBJ1-5,.,TGTGCCAGCAGTGGACAGGTTAATCAGCCCCAGCATTTT,CASSGQVNQPQHF
TRBV6-1,.,17,TRBJ1-2,TRBD1,TGTGCCAGCACCGAAGCGATCTACTCGGGACAGTCCTATGGCTACACCTTC,CASTEAIYSGQSYGYTF
TRBV6-5,few,14,TRBJ2-7,.,TGTGCCAGCAGTCAGGGACTGGACGGCTACGAGCAGTACTTC,CASSQGLDGYEQYF
TRBV5-1,.,16,TRBJ1-6,.,TGCGCCAGCAGCTTGGTTGTGAGCTCCTATAATTCACCCCTCCACTTT,CASSLVVSSYNSPLHF
TRBV9,once,14,TRBJ1-4,.,TGTGCCAGCAGCGTAGGAGGTCAAGGTGAAAAACTGTTTTTT,CASSVGGQGEKLFF
TRBV29-1,.,13,TRBJ1-5,.,TGCAGCGTATCGTTGGGGCGCAATCAGCCCCAGCATTTT,CSVSLGRNQPQHF
TRBV30,.,14,TRBJ2-1,TRBD1,TGTGCCTGGGCCGGGACAGGGAACTACAATGAGCAGTTCTTC,CAWAGTGNYNEQFF
TRBV6-5,.,15,TRBJ1-4,TRBD1,TGTGCCAGCAGTAACAGGGGTTTACCTAATGAAAAACTGTTTTTT,CASSNRGLPNEKLFF
TRBV6-4,.,16,TRBJ2-3,TRBD2,TGTGCCAGCAGTGACGGGGCGGGAGGAGGGACAGATACGCAGTATTTT,CASSDGAGGGTDTQYF
TRBV28,few,13,TRBJ1-1,TRBD1,TGTGCCAGCAGAACAGGGGGCCACACTGAAGCTTTCTTT,CASRTGGHTEAFF
TRBV5-1,.,17,TRBJ2-2,TRBD2,TGCGCCAGCAGCTTAGGGGGACTAGCGGCGAACACCGGGGAGCTGTTTTTT,CASSLGGLAANTGELFF
TRBV28,.,19,TRBJ2-6,.,TGTGCCAGCAGTTTAACGTCTAGCGCGATTACCTCTGGGGCCAACGTCCTGACTTTC,CASSLTSSAITSGANVLTF
TRBV6-6,.,15,TRBJ2-6,.,TGTGCCAGCAACTTCTACCCGGCTGGGGCCAACGTCCTGACTTTC,CASNFYPAGANVLTF
TRBV6-2/TRBV6-3,.,14,TRBJ1-3,.,TGTGCCAGCAGCCGACTCCAAGGAGGAAACACCATATATTTT,CASSRLQGGNTIYF
TRBV4-1,.,15,TRBJ2-1,.,TGCGCCAGCACCCCAGAGCTTCAGTCCTACAATGAGCAGTTCTTC,CASTPELQSYNEQFF
TRBV6-5,.,16,TRBJ2-1,.,TGTGCCAGCAGTTATCCCCCTGGCCTCACGGAGAATGAGCAGTTCTTC,CASSYPPGLTENEQFF
TRBV19,few,20,TRBJ1-5,TRBD1,TGTGCCAGTACGAAGAGCGCGTTTACTACGGGACAGGTCAGCAATCAGCCCCAGCATTTT,CASTKSAFTTGQVSNQPQHF
TRBV5-1,.,15,TRBJ2-7,TRBD1,TGCGCCAGCAGCTTGCTCGGACAGGCCACCTACGAGCAGTACTTC,CASSLLGQATYEQYF
TRBV5-4,.,16,TRBJ2-1,.,TGTGCCAGCAGCTCCCCAAAGAGCGAAACCTACAATGAGCAGTTCTTC,CASSSPKSETYNEQFF